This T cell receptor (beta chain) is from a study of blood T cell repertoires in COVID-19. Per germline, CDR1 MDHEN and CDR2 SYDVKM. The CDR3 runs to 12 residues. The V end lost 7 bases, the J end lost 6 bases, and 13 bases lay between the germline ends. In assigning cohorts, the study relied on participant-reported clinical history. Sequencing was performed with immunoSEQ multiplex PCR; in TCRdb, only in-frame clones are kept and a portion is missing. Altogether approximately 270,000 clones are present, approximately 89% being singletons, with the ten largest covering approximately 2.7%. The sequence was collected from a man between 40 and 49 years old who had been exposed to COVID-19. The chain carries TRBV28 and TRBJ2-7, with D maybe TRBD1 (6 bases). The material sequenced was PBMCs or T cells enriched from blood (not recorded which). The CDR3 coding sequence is TGTGCCAGCAAGCGGACAGTGGGCGAGCAGTACTTC. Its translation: CASKRTVGEQYF.